The subject of this entry is one T cell receptor beta chain. No antigen is known for it. Every bit of the isolated RNA underwent reverse transcription, so sequencing read expressed TCRB transcripts. The method was immunoSEQ multiplex PCR; TCRdb's version includes in-frame clones alone and lacks a portion of them. The sample holds about 620,000 clones, around 16% seen once. This specimen belongs to a study of beta chain features in type 1 diabetes. Trimming removed 5 bases at V and 7 bases at J, with 6 bases between. The germline V gene has CDR1 SGHAT and CDR2 FQNNGV. The CDR3 is 10 amino acids. General study points: The naive, central memory and Treg TCRB repertoires showed an apparent similarity that was greater among patients than among healthy donors.

The chain uses TRBV11-2 and TRBJ2-7, with D possibly being TRBD1 (6 bases). The source is a man aged 18 to 30 in good health. The source material was naive CD4+ T cells from blood. CDR3 sequence: CASSQGEQYF. The CDR3 DNA follows: TGTGCCAGCAGCCAGGGGGAGCAGTACTTC.